This T cell receptor (beta chain) was captured by sequencing in a study of beta chain features in type 1 diabetes. Reverse transcribing all isolated RNA meant expressed TCRB transcripts were sequenced. Profiling relied on immunoSEQ multiplex PCR, and the TCRdb table lists in-frame clones only, not all of them. The data contain under 200,000 clones, less than 9.5% of them singletons. This clone appeared many times. Germline loops: CDR1 PRHDT, CDR2 FYEKMQ (reference sequence). Trimming stripped 2 bases from V and 5 bases from J, with 12 bases between. This CDR3 region has 14 residues. The material sequenced was central memory CD4+ T cells from blood. The TCR comes from a young man in good health. The chain couples TRBV13 to TRBJ2-5; a weak D match, TRBD1 (5 bases). The CDR3 DNA follows: TGTGCCAGCAGCTTATGGGGCAGTGGGGAGACCCAGTACTTC. This sequence encodes CASSLWGSGETQYF.